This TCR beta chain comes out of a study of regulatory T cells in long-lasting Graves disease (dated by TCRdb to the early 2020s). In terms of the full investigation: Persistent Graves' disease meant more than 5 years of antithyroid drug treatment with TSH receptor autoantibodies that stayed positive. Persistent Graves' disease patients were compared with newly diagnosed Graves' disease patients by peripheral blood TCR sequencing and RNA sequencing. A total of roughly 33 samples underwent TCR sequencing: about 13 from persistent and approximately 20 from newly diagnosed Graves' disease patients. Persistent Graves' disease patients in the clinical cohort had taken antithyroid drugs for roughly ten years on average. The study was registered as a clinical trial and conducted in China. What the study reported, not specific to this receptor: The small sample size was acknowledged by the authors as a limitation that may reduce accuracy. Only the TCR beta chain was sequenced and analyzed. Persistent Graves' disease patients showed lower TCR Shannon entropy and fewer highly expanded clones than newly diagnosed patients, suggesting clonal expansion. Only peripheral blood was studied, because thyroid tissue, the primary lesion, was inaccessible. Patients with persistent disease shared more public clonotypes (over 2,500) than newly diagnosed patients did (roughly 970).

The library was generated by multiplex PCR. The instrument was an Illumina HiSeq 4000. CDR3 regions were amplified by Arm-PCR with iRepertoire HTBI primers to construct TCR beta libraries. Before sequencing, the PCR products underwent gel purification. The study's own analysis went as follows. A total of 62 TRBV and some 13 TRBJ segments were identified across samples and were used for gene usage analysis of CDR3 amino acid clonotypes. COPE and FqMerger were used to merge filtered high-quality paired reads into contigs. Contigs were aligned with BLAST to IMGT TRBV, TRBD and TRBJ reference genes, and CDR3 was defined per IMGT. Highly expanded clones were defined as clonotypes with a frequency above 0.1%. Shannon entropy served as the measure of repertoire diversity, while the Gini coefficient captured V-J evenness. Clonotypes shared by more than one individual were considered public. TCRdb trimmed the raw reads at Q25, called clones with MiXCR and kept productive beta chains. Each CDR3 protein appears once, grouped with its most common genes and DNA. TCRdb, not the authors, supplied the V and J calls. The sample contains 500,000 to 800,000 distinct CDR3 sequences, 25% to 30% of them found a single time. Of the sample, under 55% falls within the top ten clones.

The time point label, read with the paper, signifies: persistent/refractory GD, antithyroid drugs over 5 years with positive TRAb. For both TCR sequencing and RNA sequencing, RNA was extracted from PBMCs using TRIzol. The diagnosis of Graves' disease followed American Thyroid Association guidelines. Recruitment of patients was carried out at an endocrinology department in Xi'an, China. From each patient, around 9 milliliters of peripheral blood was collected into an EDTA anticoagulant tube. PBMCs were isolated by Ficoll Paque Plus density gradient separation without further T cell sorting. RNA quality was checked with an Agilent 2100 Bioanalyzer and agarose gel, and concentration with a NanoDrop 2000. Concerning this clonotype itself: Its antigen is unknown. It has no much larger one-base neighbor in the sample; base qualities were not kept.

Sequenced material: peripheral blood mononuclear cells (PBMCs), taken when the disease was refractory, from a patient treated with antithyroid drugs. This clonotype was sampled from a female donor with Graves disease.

The CDR3 protein: CASSWTGQIYGYTF. The sequenced DNA: TGCGCCAGCAGCTGGACAGGACAGATCTATGGCTACACCTTC. Recombination linked TRBV5-1 to TRBJ1-2; 7 bases in between match TRBD1. Inclusive of the bounding cysteine and phenylalanine, the CDR3 is 14 residues long. The kept DNA is CDR3 alone, 42 bases in frame from the first base. The junction shows trimming of 3 bases on V and 4 bases on J, and the gene matches do not reach 6 bases of it. The germline V gene gives CDR1 as SGHRS and CDR2 as YFSETQ. Here the CDR3 is joined to the reference TRBV5-1 and TRBJ1-2 genes, and the full variable domain is: KAGVTQTPRYLIKTRGQQVTLSCSPISGHRSVSWYQQTPGQGLQFLFEYFSETQRNKGNFPGRFSGRQFSNSRSEMNVSTLELGDSALYLCASSWTGQIYGYTFGSGTRLTVV.